The 17 T cell receptor beta chains in this list originate from one sample, sequenced in a study of blood T cell repertoires in COVID-19. Sequencing used immunoSEQ multiplex PCR; TCRdb keeps in-frame clones, though not all of them. Of hundreds of thousands of clones in the sample, roughly 88% were seen once. The sample was peripheral blood. The receptor set was obtained from a man between 40 and 49 years old with acute or convalescent COVID-19.

The V and J genes are TRBV6-6 and TRBJ2-1; 12 bases are shared with TRBD1. CDR3 size: 15 residues. V trimming: 2 bases; J trimming: 8 bases; junction bases outside the gene matches: 4. Germline lookup yields CDR1 MNHNY and CDR2 SVGAGI (reference sequence). As DNA, the CDR3 is TGTGCCAGCAGTTACCAGGGACAGGGGGCCGATGAGCAGTTCTTC. Residues: CASSYQGQGADEQFF.

This clone was seen a handful of times. The chain recombines TRBV18 with TRBJ2-4, with TRBD1 identical over 9 bases. The germline gives CDR1 KGHSH, CDR2 LQKENI. The CDR3 covers 16 residues. Losses at the gene ends were 4 bases for V and 2 bases for J; bases not matched to a gene: 6. The chain's CDR3 is CASSRRDRETKNIQYF. The DNA of the CDR3 is TGTGCCAGCTCACGCCGGGACAGGGAAACCAAAAACATTCAGTACTTC.

The sample holds one count of this clone. The chain joins TRBV28 to TRBJ2-7, with a weak D call TRBD2 (6 bases). The germline gives CDR1 MDHEN, CDR2 SYDVKM. The germline V and J ends were trimmed by 10 bases and 6 bases, with 22 bases remaining between them. There are 14 residues in the CDR3. The CDR3 reads CATDTGTGRFEQYF. The CDR3 coding sequence is TGTGCCACGGACACCGGGACTGGGCGGTTCGAGCAGTACTTC.

The rearrangement links TRBV5-1 to TRBJ2-1; 13 bases fit TRBD2. CDR1 is SGHRS and CDR2 is YFSETQ in the germline V gene. V lost 4 bases to trimming and J lost 7 bases; unmatched junction nucleotides: 5. The CDR3 length is 15 residues. The CDR3 here is CASSPLGLAGNEQFF. In DNA form, the CDR3 reads TGCGCCAGCAGCCCCCTGGGACTAGCGGGAAATGAGCAGTTCTTC.

This clone came up once. The chain employs TRBV27 and TRBJ2-7; D is ambiguous. Per the germline V gene, CDR1 is MNHEY and CDR2 is SMNVEV (reference sequence). V was pared by 2 bases and J by 3 bases, with 8 bases between. CDR3 length: 13 residues. The CDR3 loop reads CASSLGSGYEQYF. In DNA form, the CDR3 reads TGTGCCAGCAGTTTAGGCTCGGGCTACGAGCAGTACTTC.

V gene TRBV9 combines with J gene TRBJ1-2; perhaps TRBD1 as D (5 bases). This CDR3 contains 13 residues. Trimming removed 2 bases at V and 2 bases at J, with 7 bases between. From germline, CDR1 is SGDLS and CDR2 YYNGEE. CDR3 protein: CASSVTDNYGYTF. The DNA of the CDR3 is TGTGCCAGCAGCGTGACAGACAACTATGGCTACACCTTC. The whole variable domain, filled in from reference TRBV9 and TRBJ1-2, reads DSGVTQTPKHLITATGQRVTLRCSPRSGDLSVYWYQQSLDQGLQFLIQYYNGEERAKGNILERFSAQQFPDLHSELNLSSLELGDSALYFCASSVTDNYGYTFGSGTRLTVV.

This chain connects TRBV7-2 to TRBJ2-1, with 10 bases identical to TRBD2. The ends lost 2 bases at V and 5 bases at J; junction bases unmatched: 3. Germline CDR1 reads SGHTA; CDR2 reads FQGNSA. The CDR3 spans 15 residues. The CDR3: CASSLRTSGNNEQFF. The CDR3 DNA follows: TGTGCCAGCAGCTTAAGGACTAGCGGTAACAATGAGCAGTTCTTC.

The chain has TRBV3-1 (or the pseudogene TRBV3-2) and TRBJ1-5, with D perhaps matching TRBD1 (6 bases). V lost 7 bases to trimming and J lost 0 bases, with 10 bases between them. Germline-derived CDR1 and CDR2 are LGHDT and YNNKEL (reference sequence). There are 14 residues in the CDR3. CDR3 sequence (DNA): TGTGCCAGCACCTTACAGGGTAGCAATCAGCCCCAGCATTTT. Its translation: CASTLQGSNQPQHF.

J is TRBJ2-3 and V is TRBV2; 10 bases map to TRBD2. Germline trimming cut 8 bases from V and 0 bases from J; bases unmatched to any gene: 11. Per the germline V gene, CDR1 is SNHLY and CDR2 is FYNNEI. There are 17 residues in the CDR3. CDR3 region: CASSPPTSGTSTDTQYF. CDR3 nucleotide sequence: TGTGCCAGCTCTCCTCCAACTAGCGGGACTAGCACAGATACGCAGTATTTT.

This chain uses TRBV5-6 with TRBJ1-4; tentative D call: TRBD1 (5 bases). The CDR3 runs 14 residues. Trimming cost V 4 bases and J 6 bases, with 13 bases left between them. Germline loops: CDR1 SGHDT, CDR2 YYEEEE. CDR3 protein: CASSPQGEDEKLFF. CDR3 bases: TGTGCCAGCAGCCCTCAGGGCGAAGATGAAAAACTGTTTTTT.

The chain joins TRBV5-1 to TRBJ2-1; 10 positions match TRBD2. The length of the CDR3 is 14 residues. CDR1 is SGHRS, CDR2 YFSETQ, per germline. Trimming cost V 3 bases and J 7 bases; bases outside gene matches: 4. The CDR3 nucleotides are TGCGCCAGCAGCTATCGAGCGGGAGGGAATGAGCAGTTCTTC. Protein: CASSYRAGGNEQFF.

This chain joins TRBV14 and TRBJ1-2; D remains ambiguous. CDR3 length: 13 amino acids. V was cut by 5 bases and J by 5 bases, with 12 bases left in between. Germline V gene lookup returns CDR1 SGHDN and CDR2 FVKESK. In DNA form, the CDR3 reads TGTGCCAGCAGCAGTGGACTTGGATATGGCTACACCTTC. Its translation: CASSSGLGYGYTF.

The chain employs TRBV5-1 and TRBJ2-2; maybe TRBD2 (5 bases). The CDR3 runs 15 residues. The ends were cut back, 3 bases at V and 6 bases at J, with 15 bases in the middle. Germline V CDR1 and CDR2: SGHRS, YFSETQ. CDR3 nucleotides: TGCGCCAGCAGCTGGAACTTCGAGAGGGCCGGGGAGCTGTTTTTT. It is translated as CASSWNFERAGELFF.

The chain links TRBV27 to TRBJ1-1; D not certain. This CDR3 contains 15 residues. Trimming removed 5 bases from V and 0 bases from J, with 13 bases in between. The germline gives CDR1 MNHEY, CDR2 SMNVEV (reference sequence). Here the CDR3 DNA reads TGTGCCAGCAGTCTTTCTAGGGAGTTGAACACTGAAGCTTTCTTT. Encoded protein: CASSLSRELNTEAFF.

V gene TRBV5-1 combines with J gene TRBJ2-1; 8 bases fit TRBD1. V lost 4 bases and J lost 3; bases outside the gene matches: 6. The CDR3 contains 15 residues. Germline values: CDR1 SGHRS, CDR2 YFSETQ. CDR3 DNA sequence: TGCGCCAGCAGCCCGACAGGGGTCCGCTACAATGAGCAGTTCTTC. It translates to CASSPTGVRYNEQFF.

V and J are TRBV5-6 and TRBJ1-1; possible D gene TRBD1, 6 bases. The CDR3 contains 17 residues. Deletions cut 0 bases from V and 1 base from J, with 16 bases between. Germline values: CDR1 SGHDT, CDR2 YYEEEE. CDR3 loop: CASSLAIGGRPNTEAFF. The CDR3 coding sequence is TGTGCCAGCAGCTTGGCAATTGGGGGCCGACCGAACACTGAAGCTTTCTTT.

CDR3 in DNA: TGTGCCAGCAGCAGCAGCGGGGCCAACTACGAGCAGTACTTC. This codes for CASSSSGANYEQYF. J is TRBJ2-7 and V is TRBV7-2, with 7 nucleotides matching TRBD2. V was clipped by 5 bases and J by 3 bases; unmatched bases: 7. Germline CDR1 reads SGHTA; CDR2 reads FQGNSA. CDR3 length: 14 residues.